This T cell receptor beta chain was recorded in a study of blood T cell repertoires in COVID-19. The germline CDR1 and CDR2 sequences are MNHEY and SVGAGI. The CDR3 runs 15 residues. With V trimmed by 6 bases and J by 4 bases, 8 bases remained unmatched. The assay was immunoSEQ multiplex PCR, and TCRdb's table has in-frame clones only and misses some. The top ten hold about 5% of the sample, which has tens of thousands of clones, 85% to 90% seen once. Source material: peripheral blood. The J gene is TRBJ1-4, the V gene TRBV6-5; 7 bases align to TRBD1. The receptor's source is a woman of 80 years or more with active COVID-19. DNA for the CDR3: TGTGCCAGCAGCCCCACAGGGGTCGTTAATGAAAAACTGTTTTTT. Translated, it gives CASSPTGVVNEKLFF.